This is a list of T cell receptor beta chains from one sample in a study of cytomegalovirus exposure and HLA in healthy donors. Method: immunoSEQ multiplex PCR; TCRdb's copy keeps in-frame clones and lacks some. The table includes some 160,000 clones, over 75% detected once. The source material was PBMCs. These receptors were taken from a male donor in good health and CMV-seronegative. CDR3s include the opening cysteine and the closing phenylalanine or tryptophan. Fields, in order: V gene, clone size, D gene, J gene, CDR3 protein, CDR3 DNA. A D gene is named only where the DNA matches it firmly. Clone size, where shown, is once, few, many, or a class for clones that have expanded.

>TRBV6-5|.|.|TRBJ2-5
CASFGPSQETQYF
TGTGCCAGCTTTGGTCCCTCGCAGGAGACCCAGTACTTC
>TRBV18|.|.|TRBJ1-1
CASSQGENTEAFF
TGTGCCAGCTCACAGGGGGAGAACACTGAAGCTTTCTTT
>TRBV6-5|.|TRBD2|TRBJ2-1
CASSYLRLAGGNEQFF
TGTGCCAGCAGTTACTTGAGACTAGCGGGGGGCAATGAGCAGTTCTTC
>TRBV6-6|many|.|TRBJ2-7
CASKNQGFEQYF
TGTGCCAGCAAAAACCAGGGGTTCGAGCAGTACTTC
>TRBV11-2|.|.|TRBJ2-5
CASSFAVDSETQYF
TGTGCCAGCAGCTTCGCAGTAGACAGTGAGACCCAGTACTTC
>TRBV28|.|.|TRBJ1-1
CASQGLAEAFF
TGTGCCAGCCAGGGGCTAGCTGAAGCTTTCTTT
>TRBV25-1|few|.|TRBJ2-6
CASSEADPGVPGANVLTF
TGTGCCAGCAGTGAAGCAGATCCAGGGGTGCCTGGGGCCAACGTCCTGACTTTC
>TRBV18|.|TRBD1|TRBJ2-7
CASSPGNPGGNEQYF
TGTGCCAGCTCACCAGGGAACCCAGGGGGCAACGAGCAGTACTTC
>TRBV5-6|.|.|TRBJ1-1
CASSPRGTVNTEAFF
TGTGCCAGCAGCCCCCGGGGGACGGTCAACACTGAAGCTTTCTTT
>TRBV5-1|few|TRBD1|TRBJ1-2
CASSTGQGSSGYTF
TGCGCCAGCAGCACCGGACAGGGGTCGAGTGGCTACACCTTC
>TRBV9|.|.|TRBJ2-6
CASSVVQGNRANVLTF
TGTGCCAGCAGCGTCGTACAGGGTAATAGGGCCAACGTCCTGACTTTC
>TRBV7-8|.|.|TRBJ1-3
CASSLVGAAGNTIYF
TGTGCCAGCAGCTTAGTGGGGGCGGCCGGAAACACCATATATTTT
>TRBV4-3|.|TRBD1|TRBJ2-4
CASSPGQGRWNIQYF
TGCGCCAGCAGCCCGGGACAGGGACGGTGGAACATTCAGTACTTC
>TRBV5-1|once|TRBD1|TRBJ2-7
CASSSQGDSYEQYF
TGCGCCAGCAGCTCCCAGGGGGACTCCTACGAGCAGTACTTC
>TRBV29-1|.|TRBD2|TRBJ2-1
CSVESWLAGGPRNEQFF
TGCAGCGTTGAATCCTGGTTAGCGGGGGGGCCGAGGAATGAGCAGTTCTTC
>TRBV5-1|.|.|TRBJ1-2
CASSLGETQGMHGYTF
TGCGCCAGCAGCTTGGGAGAGACCCAGGGGATGCATGGCTACACCTTC
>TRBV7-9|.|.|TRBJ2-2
CASREGVNTGELFF
TGTGCCAGCCGAGAGGGGGTGAACACCGGGGAGCTGTTTTTT
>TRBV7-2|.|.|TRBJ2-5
CASSLVHLGSGETQYF
TGTGCCAGCAGCTTAGTCCATTTGGGCTCAGGAGAGACCCAGTACTTC
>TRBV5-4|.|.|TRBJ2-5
CASSLGQQETQYF
TGTGCCAGCAGCTTGGGGCAGCAAGAGACCCAGTACTTC
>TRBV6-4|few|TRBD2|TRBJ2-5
CASSDSSGGAETQYF
TGTGCCAGCAGTGACTCTAGCGGGGGGGCCGAGACCCAGTACTTC
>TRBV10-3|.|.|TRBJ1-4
CAISDSGVEKLFF
TGTGCCATCAGTGACTCGGGGGTCGAAAAACTGTTTTTT
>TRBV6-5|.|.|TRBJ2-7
CASSYDRTSYEQYF
TGTGCCAGCAGTTATGATAGAACCTCCTACGAGCAGTACTTC
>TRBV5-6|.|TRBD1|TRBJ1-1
CASSSDRGRPMNTEAFF
TGTGCCAGCAGCTCAGACAGGGGCCGACCCATGAACACTGAAGCTTTCTTT
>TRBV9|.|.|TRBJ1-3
CASSVDSSSGNTIYF
TGTGCCAGCAGCGTGGACAGCAGCTCTGGAAACACCATATATTTT
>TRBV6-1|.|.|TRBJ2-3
CASSFLGATTDTQYF
TGTGCCAGCAGTTTCCTGGGGGCAACCACAGATACGCAGTATTTT
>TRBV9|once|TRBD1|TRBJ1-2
CASSSTGGGYGYTF
TGTGCCAGCAGCTCCACAGGGGGCGGCTATGGCTACACCTTC
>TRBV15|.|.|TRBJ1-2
CATSRGGGADYGYTF
TGTGCCACCAGCAGAGGGGGGGGCGCGGACTATGGCTACACCTTC
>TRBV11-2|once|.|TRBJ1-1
CASSRSGVNTEAFF
TGTGCCAGCAGCCGATCAGGGGTGAACACTGAAGCTTTCTTT
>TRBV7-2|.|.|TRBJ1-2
CASSLDSYGYTF
TGTGCCAGCAGCTTGGACAGCTATGGCTACACCTTC
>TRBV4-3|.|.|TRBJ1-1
CASSQRGDEAFF
TGCGCCAGCAGCCAAAGGGGCGATGAAGCTTTCTTT
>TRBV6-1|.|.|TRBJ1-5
CASSDWAVVPAQHF
TGTGCCAGCAGTGATTGGGCAGTGGTTCCGGCCCAGCATTTT
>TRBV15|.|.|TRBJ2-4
CATSSRGTVGDIQYF
TGTGCCACCAGCAGCCGCGGGACCGTGGGAGACATTCAGTACTTC
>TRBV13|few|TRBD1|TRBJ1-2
CASSQRGRGDYGYTF
TGTGCCAGCAGCCAACGCGGCAGGGGGGACTATGGCTACACCTTC
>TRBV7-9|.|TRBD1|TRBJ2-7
CSSSFRPGDRGRWEQYF
TGTTCCAGCAGCTTTAGACCTGGGGACAGGGGGCGATGGGAGCAGTACTTC
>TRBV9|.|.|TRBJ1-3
CASSAFSSGNTIYF
TGTGCCAGCAGCGCCTTTAGCTCTGGAAACACCATATATTTT
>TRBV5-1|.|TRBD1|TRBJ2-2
CASSLSLGGDGELFF
TGCGCCAGCAGCTTGTCTCTAGGGGGCGACGGGGAGCTGTTTTTT
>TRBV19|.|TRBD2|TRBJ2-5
CASSIGGASGAETQYF
TGTGCCAGTAGTATAGGAGGGGCTAGCGGGGCTGAGACCCAGTACTTC
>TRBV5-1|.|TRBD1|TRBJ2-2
CASSLLQGTGELFF
TGCGCCAGCAGCCTCCTACAGGGGACCGGGGAGCTGTTTTTT
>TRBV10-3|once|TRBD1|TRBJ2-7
CAVRGQTYEQYF
TGTGCCGTCAGGGGACAGACCTACGAGCAGTACTTC
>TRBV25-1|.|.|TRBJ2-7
CATQGGRRYEQYF
TGTGCCACCCAAGGAGGGAGACGCTACGAGCAGTACTTC
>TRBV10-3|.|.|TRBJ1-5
CAISEPGGNQPQHF
TGTGCCATCAGTGAACCAGGGGGCAATCAGCCCCAGCATTTT
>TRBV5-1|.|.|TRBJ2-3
CASSSGLSGDTQYF
TGCGCCAGCAGCTCGGGACTCTCTGGAGATACGCAGTATTTT
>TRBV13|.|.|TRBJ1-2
CASSLVRGGYTF
TGTGCCAGCAGCTTAGTGCGGGGTGGCTACACCTTC
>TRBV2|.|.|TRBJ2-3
CASSEGGSATDTQYF
TGTGCCAGCAGCGAGGGCGGGTCAGCCACAGATACGCAGTATTTT
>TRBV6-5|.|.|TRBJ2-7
CASSKQGAQYF
TGTGCCAGCAGCAAACAGGGAGCCCAGTACTTC
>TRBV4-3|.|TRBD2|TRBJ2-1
CASSQDHVASGGFYEQFF
TGCGCCAGCAGCCAAGATCATGTAGCTAGCGGGGGTTTCTATGAGCAGTTCTTC
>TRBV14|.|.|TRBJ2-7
CASSQQQGSYEQYF
TGTGCCAGCAGCCAGCAGCAGGGCTCCTACGAGCAGTACTTC
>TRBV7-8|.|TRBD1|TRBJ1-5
CASSPTTGANQPQHF
TGTGCCAGCAGCCCGACGACAGGGGCAAATCAGCCCCAGCATTTT
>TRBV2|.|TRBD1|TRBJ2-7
CASRDRGMYF
TGTGCCAGCAGGGACAGGGGAATGTACTTC
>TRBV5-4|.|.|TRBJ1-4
CASSLRAGNEKLFF
TGTGCCAGCAGCTTACGGGCGGGGAATGAAAAACTGTTTTTT
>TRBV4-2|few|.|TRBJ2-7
CASSHGGSVCPGSSSYEQYF
TGTGCCAGCAGCCACGGGGGTTCGGTATGTCCAGGTTCAAGCTCCTACGAGCAGTACTTC
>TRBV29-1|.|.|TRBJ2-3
CSVGPGKRTDTQYF
TGCAGCGTTGGCCCGGGGAAGCGGACAGATACGCAGTATTTT
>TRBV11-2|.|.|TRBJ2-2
CASSLSEGYTGELFF
TGTGCCAGCAGCTTATCGGAGGGCTACACCGGGGAGCTGTTTTTT